The present T cell receptor beta chain was sequenced within a study of T cell repertoires in cytomegalovirus infection. TCRdb re-called the reads with MiXCR, one entry per CDR3 protein. In the table there are some 500,000 distinct CDR3 sequences, roughly a third of which are singletons. V dropped 3 bases and J dropped 1; count of bases not matched to a gene: 9. Germline V CDR1 and CDR2: SGHNT, YENEEA. This CDR3 is 17 amino acids long. This clonotype occurred a few times. Its antigen is unidentified. This TCR was recovered from a human donor in good health (CMV status not recorded). Some clones in this sample may be carry-over from other donors' samples. The material sequenced was cultured PBMCs, taken from culture after CMV antigen stimulation. The chain joins TRBV11-3 to TRBJ1-1, with TRBD1 identical over 9 bases. CDR3 coding DNA: TGTGCCAGCAGCTTGGATAACAGGGGGCTCCCGAACACTGAAGCTTTCTTT. Amino acid sequence: CASSLDNRGLPNTEAFF.